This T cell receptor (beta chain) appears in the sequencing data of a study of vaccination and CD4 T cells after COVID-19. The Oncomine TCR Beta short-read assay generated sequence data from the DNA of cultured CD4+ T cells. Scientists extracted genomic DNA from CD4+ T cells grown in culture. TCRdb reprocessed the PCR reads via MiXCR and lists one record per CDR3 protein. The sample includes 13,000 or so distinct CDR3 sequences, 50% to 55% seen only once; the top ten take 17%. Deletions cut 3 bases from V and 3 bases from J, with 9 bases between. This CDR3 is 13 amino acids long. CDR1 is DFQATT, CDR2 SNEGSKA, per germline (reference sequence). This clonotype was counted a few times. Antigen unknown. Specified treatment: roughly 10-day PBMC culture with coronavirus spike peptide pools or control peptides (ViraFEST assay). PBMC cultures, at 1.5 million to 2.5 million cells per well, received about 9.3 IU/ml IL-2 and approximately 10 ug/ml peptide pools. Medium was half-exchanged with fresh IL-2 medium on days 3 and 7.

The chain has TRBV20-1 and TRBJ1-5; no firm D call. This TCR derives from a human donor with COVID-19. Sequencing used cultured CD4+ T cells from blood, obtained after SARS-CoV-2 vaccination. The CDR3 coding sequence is TGCAGTGCTAGTCAGGCAGACAATCAGCCCCAGCATTTT. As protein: CSASQADNQPQHF.